The 23 T cell receptor beta chains presented below share a single source sample, sequenced in a study of regulatory T cells in long-lasting Graves disease. Building the TCR beta libraries relied on iRepertoire HTBI primers, and CDR3 regions underwent Arm-PCR. Each CDR3 protein gets one entry after TCRdb re-called the multiplex PCR reads with MiXCR. The repertoire holds hundreds of thousands of distinct CDR3 sequences, with about 22% as singletons. Documented time point: persistent/refractory GD, antithyroid drugs over 5 years with positive TRAb. Extracted PBMC RNA gave rise to the TCR library. This sample comprised peripheral blood mononuclear cells (PBMCs), obtained when the disease was refractory, from a patient treated with antithyroid drugs. Source of these receptors: a female donor with Graves disease.

This clonotype was detected ten times or more. The chain combines TRBV6-2 or TRBV6-3 with TRBJ1-4; tentative D call: TRBD1 (6 bases). Germline V gene data show CDR1 as MNHEY and CDR2 as SVGEGT. Trimming left V 2 bases short and J 7 bases short, with 26 bases between. This CDR3 region has 19 residues. CDR3 region: CASSYAPGRDTYIFEKLFF. CDR3 sequence (DNA): TGTGCCAGCAGTTACGCGCCGGGGAGGGACACCTACATCTTTGAAAAACTGTTTTTT.

J is TRBJ2-5 and V is TRBV6-2 or TRBV6-3, with D possibly called TRBD1 or TRBD2 (5 bases each). The V and J ends lost 4 bases and 1 base respectively, with 10 bases between them. The CDR3 is 14 residues long. Per the germline V gene, CDR1 is MNHEY and CDR2 is SVGEGT. The CDR3 sequence: CASSFEGFQETQYF. The CDR3 DNA reads as TGTGCCAGCAGTTTTGAGGGGTTCCAAGAGACCCAGTACTTC.

The J gene is TRBJ2-3, the V gene TRBV28; 7 bases are a match to TRBD2. V lost 3 bases and J lost 5; bases outside the gene matches: 5. The CDR3 runs 14 residues. CDR1 is MDHEN, CDR2 SYDVKM, per germline. CDR3 residues: CASSFDQRGDTQYF. The CDR3 DNA follows: TGTGCCAGCAGTTTTGATCAGCGGGGAGATACGCAGTATTTT.

About this clonotype itself: Given a much more abundant clone one base away, this may be a read error. The V gene is TRBV28, the J gene TRBJ1-2, with TRBD1 as a possible D gene (6 bases). This CDR3 comprises 15 residues. Germline CDR1 is MDHEN and CDR2 is SYDVKM. The CDR3 protein is CASSLTGTTNYGFTF. Here the CDR3 DNA reads TGTGCCAGCAGTTTAACAGGGACCACCAACTATGGCTTCACCTTC.

About this clonotype: Just one base apart from a much larger clone, this may be a read error. The chain recombines TRBV6-2 or TRBV6-3 with TRBJ1-1; D is perhaps TRBD1 (5 bases). Germline V gene sequence: CDR1 MNHEY, CDR2 SVGEGT. The CDR3 contains 15 residues. The CDR3 region has the DNA TGTGCCAGCAGTGGCGGGTACGGGGCGAACACTGAAGTTTTCTTT. Protein: CASSGGYGANTEVFF.

This clonotype has just a few counts. V and J are TRBV5-1 and TRBJ1-4, with 8 bases fitting TRBD1. The ends lost 3 bases at V and 8 bases at J; junction bases unmatched: 12. There are 16 residues in the CDR3. CDR1 and CDR2 from the germline V gene are SGHRS and YFSETQ. CDR3 DNA sequence: TGCGCCAGCAGCTCGACAGGGGCGTCAGGTGAAGAAAAACTGTTTTTT. Its translation is CASSSTGASGEEKLFF.

This clonotype was seen ten or more times. The rearrangement joins TRBV11-2 to TRBJ2-7; 10 bases line up with TRBD2. The CDR3 contains 17 residues. The junction had 9 bases not matched to a gene; V was cut back by 0 bases and J by 4 bases. Germline lookup yields CDR1 SGHAT and CDR2 FQNNGV. The CDR3 protein is CASSLDPIRTSGYEQYF. CDR3 nucleotides: TGTGCCAGCAGCTTAGATCCAATAAGGACTAGCGGTTACGAGCAGTACTTC.

The rearrangement uses TRBV6-9 and TRBJ2-2, with TRBD2 matching 7 bases. Looked up from germline, CDR1 is MNHGY and CDR2 is SVAAGI. V was pared by 3 bases and J by 6 bases, with 16 bases of the junction left unmatched. The CDR3 covers 18 residues. The CDR3 DNA sequence: TGTGCCAGCAGTTACCCCGGGGGAGGGCAGGGAAGATCCGGGGAGCTGTTTTTT. Its translation is CASSYPGGGQGRSGELFF.

This clonotype was picked up many times. This chain links TRBV6-1 with TRBJ1-4, with 8 positions matching TRBD1. The V segment lost 6 bases and the J segment 7 bases; nucleotides outside the gene matches: 7. The CDR3 sequence is 14 residues long. Germline assignment: CDR1 MNHNS and CDR2 SASEGT. The CDR3 here is CASRGTGGGEKLFF. CDR3 nucleotides: TGTGCCAGCAGGGGGACAGGTGGCGGTGAAAAACTGTTTTTT.

In regard to this clonotype: A read error may account for a junction end that differs from germline. V gene TRBV6-1 combines with J gene TRBJ2-7, with no clear D. This CDR3 spans 11 amino acids. Germline CDR1 is MNHNS and CDR2 is SASEGT. CDR3 nucleotides: TGTGCCAGCGGTGAACCCTACGAGCAGTACTTC. It is translated as CASGEPYEQYF.

The gene calls are TRBV28 and TRBJ2-4; unclear D gene. The V gene lost 3 bases and the J gene lost 3 bases, with 12 bases spanning the gap. There are 15 residues in the CDR3. The germline V gene has CDR1 MDHEN and CDR2 SYDVKM. In DNA form, the CDR3 reads TGTGCCAGCAGTTTGGATATCGGCGACAAAAACATTCAGTACTTC. Its protein is CASSLDIGDKNIQYF.

The chain recombines TRBV6-5 with TRBJ2-7; 11 positions agree with TRBD2. The CDR3 is 14 amino acids. V gave up 5 bases and J gave up 5 bases; unmatched junction bases: 5. Germline-derived CDR1 and CDR2 are MNHEY and SVGAGI. The DNA of the CDR3 is TGTGCCAGCAGTACTCGACTAGCGGGGAACGAGCAGTACTTC. It translates to CASSTRLAGNEQYF.

This clonotype turned up a few times. V usage is TRBV10-2 and J usage is TRBJ1-1, with no clear D. The CDR3 runs 15 residues. Trimming shortened V by 5 bases and J by 4 bases, and 17 bases separated the two germline ends. From germline, CDR1 is WSHSY and CDR2 SAAADI. CDR3 coding DNA: TGCGCCAGCAGTCAAGGACGATCGCGAGGCACTGAAGCTTTCTTT. The encoded protein is CASSQGRSRGTEAFF.

This clonotype was observed many times. The V and J genes are TRBV28 and TRBJ1-5; possible D gene TRBD1, 5 bases. Germline V gives CDR1 MDHEN, CDR2 SYDVKM. The CDR3 totals 14 residues. V dropped 6 bases and J dropped 5 bases, with 14 bases sitting between them. This CDR3 is CASSPGQRDQPQHF. The CDR3 DNA reads TGTGCCAGCAGCCCGGGGCAGCGAGATCAGCCCCAGCATTTT.

Only a few counts were recorded for this clonotype. The chain links TRBV4-1 to TRBJ1-2; D ambiguous. V gave up 3 bases and J gave up 4 bases, with 9 bases separating them. The length of the CDR3 is 13 residues. Germline V gives CDR1 MGHRA, CDR2 YSYEKL. DNA for the CDR3: TGCGCCAGCAGCCAGCAGCGGGCCTATGGCTACACCTTC. As protein: CASSQQRAYGYTF.

This sequence joins TRBV4-1 and TRBJ2-5; 9 bases fit TRBD2. After removal of 5 bases from V and 6 bases from J, the junction contained 13 bases not matched to a gene. CDR3 length equals 16 residues. The germline V gene encodes CDR1 MGHRA and CDR2 YSYEKL. CDR3 region: CASSSYPAGGIQTQYF. Here the CDR3 DNA reads TGCGCCAGCAGCTCCTACCCAGCGGGAGGCATACAGACCCAGTACTTC.

This clonotype has at least ten counts. V is TRBV6-1 and J is TRBJ1-5; a weak D match, TRBD1 (6 bases). V shed 5 bases and J shed 6 bases, with 14 bases lying between them. The length of the CDR3 is 14 residues. The germline CDR1 and CDR2 sequences are MNHNS and SASEGT. This chain's CDR3 is CASSRDRFVQPQHF. CDR3 DNA sequence: TGTGCCAGCAGTCGAGACAGGTTCGTTCAGCCCCAGCATTTT.

This clonotype was seen many times. This chain connects TRBV16 to TRBJ1-5; D not resolved. The CDR3 has 13 amino acids. V lost 7 bases, J lost 7 bases, and 14 bases lay in between. The V gene's germline CDR1 is KGHSY and CDR2 FQNENV. As DNA, the CDR3 is TGTGCCAGCACCTATTCCGGGAACCAGCCCCAGCATTTT. Protein product: CASTYSGNQPQHF.

This chain joins TRBV27 and TRBJ2-2, with 10 bases identical to TRBD2. Germline lookup yields CDR1 MNHEY and CDR2 SMNVEV (reference sequence). CDR3 length: 15 amino acids. The J segment lost 8 bases and the V segment lost 4 bases, leaving 7 bases of the junction unmatched. DNA for the CDR3: TGTGCCAGCAGTTCCCTAGCGGGAGCTTGGGGGGAGCTGTTTTTT. Translated: CASSSLAGAWGELFF.

This chain joins TRBV28 and TRBJ2-3; 8 positions match TRBD1. Trimming at V came to 4 bases and at J to 3 bases, leaving 9 bases not matched to a gene. Germline-derived CDR1 and CDR2 are MDHEN and SYDVKM. The CDR3 extends over 16 amino acids. The CDR3 reads CASSSLHRDRTDTQYF. The CDR3 bases are TGTGCCAGCAGTTCCTTACACCGGGACAGGACAGATACGCAGTATTTT.

Remarks on this clonotype: This is likely a read error, given that the CDR3 carries no conserved phenylalanine or tryptophan at its end. The chain recombines TRBV7-9 with TRBJ2-5, with 8 bases lining up with TRBD1. Germline loops: CDR1 SEHNR, CDR2 FQNEAQ (reference sequence). CDR3 length: 16 residues. J was trimmed by 3 bases and V by 4 bases; bases with no gene match: 10. The CDR3 sequence is CASSSPRDRFEETQYS. CDR3 DNA sequence: TGTGCCAGCAGCTCCCCCCGGGACAGGTTTGAAGAGACCCAGTACTCC.

Ten or more counts support this clonotype. V and J are TRBV12-3 or TRBV12-4 and TRBJ2-5, with 10 positions matching TRBD1. The CDR3 length is 16 residues. The V segment lost 4 bases and the J segment 4 bases; nucleotides outside the gene matches: 9. In DNA form, the CDR3 reads TGTGCCAGCAGTTCAACCGGGACAGGGGCTCTAGAGACCCAGTACTTC. Translation gives CASSSTGTGALETQYF.

The rearrangement joins TRBV7-3 to TRBJ1-2, with D possibly matching TRBD1 (6 bases). CDR3 length: 13 residues. CDR1 is SGHTA, CDR2 FQGTGA, per germline. V was trimmed by 5 bases and J by 8 bases, leaving 15 bases between them. CDR3 nucleotide sequence: TGTGCCAGCAGCCTCCACAGGGCCGGCGGCTACACCTTC. It translates to CASSLHRAGGYTF. Together with reference TRBV7-3 and TRBJ1-2, the CDR3 gives the full variable domain: GAGVSQTPSNKVTEKGKYVELRCDPISGHTALYWYRQSLGQGPEFLIYFQGTGAADDSGLPNDRFFAVRPEGSVSTLKIQRTERGDSAVYLCASSLHRAGGYTFGSGTRLTVV.